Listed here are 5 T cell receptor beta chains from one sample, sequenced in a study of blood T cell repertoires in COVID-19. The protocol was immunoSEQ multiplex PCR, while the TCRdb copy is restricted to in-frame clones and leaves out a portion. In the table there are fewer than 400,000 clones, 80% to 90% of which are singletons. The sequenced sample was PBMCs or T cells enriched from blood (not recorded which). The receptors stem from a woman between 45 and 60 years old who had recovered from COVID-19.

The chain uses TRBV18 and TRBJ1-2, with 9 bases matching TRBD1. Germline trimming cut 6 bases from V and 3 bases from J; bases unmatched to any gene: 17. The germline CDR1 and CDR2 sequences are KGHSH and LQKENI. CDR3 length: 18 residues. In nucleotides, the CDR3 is TGTGCCAGCTCTCAAGCCGGGACAGGGTCAATCGGGGACTATGGCTACACCTTC. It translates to CASSQAGTGSIGDYGYTF. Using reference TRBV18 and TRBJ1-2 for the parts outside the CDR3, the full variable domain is NAGVMQNPRHLVRRRGQEARLRCSPMKGHSHVYWYRQLPEEGLKFMVYLQKENIIDESGMPKERFSAEFPKEGPSILRIQQVVRGDSAAYFCASSQAGTGSIGDYGYTFGSGTRLTVV.

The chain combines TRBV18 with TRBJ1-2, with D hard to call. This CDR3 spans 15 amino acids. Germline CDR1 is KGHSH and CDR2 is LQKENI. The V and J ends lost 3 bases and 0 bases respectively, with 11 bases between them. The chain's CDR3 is CASSPDNNPNYGYTF. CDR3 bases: TGTGCCAGCTCACCTGACAACAACCCTAACTATGGCTACACCTTC.

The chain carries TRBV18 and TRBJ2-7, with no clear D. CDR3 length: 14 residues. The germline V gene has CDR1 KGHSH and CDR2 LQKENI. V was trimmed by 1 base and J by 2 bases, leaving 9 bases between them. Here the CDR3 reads CASSPRDTTYEQYF. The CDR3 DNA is TGTGCCAGCTCACCACGTGACACGACCTACGAGCAGTACTTC.

The CDR3 nucleotides are TGTGCCAGCAGCTTAGTAGCGGGGGCCGGCACAGATACGCAGTATTTT. Its protein is CASSLVAGAGTDTQYF. This chain joins TRBV11-3 and TRBJ2-3, with 9 bases that match TRBD2. V shed 1 base, J shed 1 base, and the junction held 3 bases outside the gene matches. The CDR3 extends over 16 amino acids. CDR1 and CDR2 from the germline V gene are SGHNT and YENEEA. The whole variable domain, remainder taken from reference TRBV11-3 and TRBJ2-3, is EAGVVQSPRYKIIEKKQPVAFWCNPISGHNTLYWYLQNLGQGPELLIRYENEEAVDDSQLPKDRFSAERLKGVDSTLKIQPAELGDSAVYLCASSLVAGAGTDTQYFGPGTRLTVL.

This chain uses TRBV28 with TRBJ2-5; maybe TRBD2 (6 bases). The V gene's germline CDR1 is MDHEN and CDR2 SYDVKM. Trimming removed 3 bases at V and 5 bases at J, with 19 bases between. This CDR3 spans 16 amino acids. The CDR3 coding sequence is TGTGCCAGCAGTTTCCAAAGGAGTACTGGGGGGGAGACCCAGTACTTC. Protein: CASSFQRSTGGETQYF.